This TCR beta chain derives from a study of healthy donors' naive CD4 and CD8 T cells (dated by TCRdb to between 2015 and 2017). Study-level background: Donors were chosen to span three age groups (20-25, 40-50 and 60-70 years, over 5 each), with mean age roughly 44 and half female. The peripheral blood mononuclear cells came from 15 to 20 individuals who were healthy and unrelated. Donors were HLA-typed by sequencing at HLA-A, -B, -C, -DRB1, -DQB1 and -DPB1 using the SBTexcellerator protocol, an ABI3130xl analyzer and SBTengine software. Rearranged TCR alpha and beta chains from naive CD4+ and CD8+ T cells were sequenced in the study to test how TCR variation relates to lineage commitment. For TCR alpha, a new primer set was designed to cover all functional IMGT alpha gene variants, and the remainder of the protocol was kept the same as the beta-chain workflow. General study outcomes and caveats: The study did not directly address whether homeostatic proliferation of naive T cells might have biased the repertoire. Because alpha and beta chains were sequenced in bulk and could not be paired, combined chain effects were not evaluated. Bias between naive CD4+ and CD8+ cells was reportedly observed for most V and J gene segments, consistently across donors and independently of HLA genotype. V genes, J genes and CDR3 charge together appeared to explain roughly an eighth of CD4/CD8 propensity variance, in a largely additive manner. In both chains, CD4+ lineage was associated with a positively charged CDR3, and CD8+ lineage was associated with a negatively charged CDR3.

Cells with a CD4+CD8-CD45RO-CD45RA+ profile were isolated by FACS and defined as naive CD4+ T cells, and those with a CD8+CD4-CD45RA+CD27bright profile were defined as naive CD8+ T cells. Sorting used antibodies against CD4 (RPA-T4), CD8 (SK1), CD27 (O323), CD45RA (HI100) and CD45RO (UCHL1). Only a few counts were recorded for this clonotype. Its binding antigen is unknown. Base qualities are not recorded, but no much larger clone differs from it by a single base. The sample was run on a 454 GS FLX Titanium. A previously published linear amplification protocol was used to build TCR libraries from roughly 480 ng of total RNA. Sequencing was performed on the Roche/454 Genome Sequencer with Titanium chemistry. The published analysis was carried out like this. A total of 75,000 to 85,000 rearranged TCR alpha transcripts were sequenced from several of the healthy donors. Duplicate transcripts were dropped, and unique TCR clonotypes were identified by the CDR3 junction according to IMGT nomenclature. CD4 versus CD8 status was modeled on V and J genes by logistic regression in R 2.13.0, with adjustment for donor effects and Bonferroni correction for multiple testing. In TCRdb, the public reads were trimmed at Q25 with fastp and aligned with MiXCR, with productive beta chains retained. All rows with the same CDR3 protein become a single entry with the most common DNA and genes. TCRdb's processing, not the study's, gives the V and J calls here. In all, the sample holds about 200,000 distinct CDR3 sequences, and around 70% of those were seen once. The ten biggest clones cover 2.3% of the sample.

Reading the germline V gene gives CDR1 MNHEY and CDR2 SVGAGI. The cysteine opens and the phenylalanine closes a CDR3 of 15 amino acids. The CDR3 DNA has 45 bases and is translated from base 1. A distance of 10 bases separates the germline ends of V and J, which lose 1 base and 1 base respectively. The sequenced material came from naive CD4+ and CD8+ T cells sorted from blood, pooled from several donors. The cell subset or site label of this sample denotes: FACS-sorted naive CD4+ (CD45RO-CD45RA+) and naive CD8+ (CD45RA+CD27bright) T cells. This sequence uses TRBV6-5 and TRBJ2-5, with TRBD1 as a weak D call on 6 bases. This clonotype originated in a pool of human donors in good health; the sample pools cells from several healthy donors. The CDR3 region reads CASSYYVGAQETQYF. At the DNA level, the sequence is TGTGCCAGCAGTTACTACGTGGGGGCCCAAGAGACCCAGTACTTC.